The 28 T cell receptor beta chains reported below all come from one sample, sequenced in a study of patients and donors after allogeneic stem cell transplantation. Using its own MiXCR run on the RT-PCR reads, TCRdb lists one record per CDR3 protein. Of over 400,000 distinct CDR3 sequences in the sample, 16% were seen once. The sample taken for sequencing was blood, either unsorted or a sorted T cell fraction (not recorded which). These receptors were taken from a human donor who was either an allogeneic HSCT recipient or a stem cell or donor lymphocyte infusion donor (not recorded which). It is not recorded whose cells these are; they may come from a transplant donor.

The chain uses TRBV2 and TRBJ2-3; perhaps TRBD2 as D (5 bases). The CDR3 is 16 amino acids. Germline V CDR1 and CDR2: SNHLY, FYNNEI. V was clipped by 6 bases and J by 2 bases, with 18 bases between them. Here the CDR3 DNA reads TGTGCCAGCAGACTGGAGCCCGGGGTCTACACAGATACGCAGTATTTT. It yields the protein CASRLEPGVYTDTQYF.

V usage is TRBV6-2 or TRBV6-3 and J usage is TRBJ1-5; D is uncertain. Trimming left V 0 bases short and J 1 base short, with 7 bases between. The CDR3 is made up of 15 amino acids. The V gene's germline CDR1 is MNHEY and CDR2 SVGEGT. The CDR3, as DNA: TGTGCCAGCAGTTACTCGAGAAGGAGCAATCAGCCCCAGCATTTT. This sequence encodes CASSYSRRSNQPQHF.

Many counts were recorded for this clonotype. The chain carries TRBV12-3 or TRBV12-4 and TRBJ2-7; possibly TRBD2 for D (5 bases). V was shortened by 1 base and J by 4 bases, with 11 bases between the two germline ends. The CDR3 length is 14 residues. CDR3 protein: CASSLEIGGYEQYF. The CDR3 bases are TGTGCCAGCAGTTTAGAAATAGGAGGATACGAGCAGTACTTC.

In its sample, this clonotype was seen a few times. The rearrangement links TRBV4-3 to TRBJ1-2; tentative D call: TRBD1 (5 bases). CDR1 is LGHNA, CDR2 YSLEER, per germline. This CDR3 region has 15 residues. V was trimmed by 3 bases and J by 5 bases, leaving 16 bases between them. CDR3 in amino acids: CASSQGPGALYGYTF. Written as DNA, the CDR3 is TGCGCCAGCAGCCAGGGGCCCGGCGCTTTATATGGCTACACCTTC.

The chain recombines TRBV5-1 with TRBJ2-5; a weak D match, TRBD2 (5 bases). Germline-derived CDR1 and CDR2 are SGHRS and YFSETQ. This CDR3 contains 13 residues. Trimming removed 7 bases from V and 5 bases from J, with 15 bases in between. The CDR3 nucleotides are TGCGCCAGCCTACGGGCGGGTAGTGAGACCCAGTACTTC. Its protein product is CASLRAGSETQYF.

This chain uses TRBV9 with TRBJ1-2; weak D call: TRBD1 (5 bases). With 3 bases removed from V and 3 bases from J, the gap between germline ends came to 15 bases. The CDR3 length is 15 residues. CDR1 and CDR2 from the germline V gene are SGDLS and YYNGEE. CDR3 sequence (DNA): TGTGCCAGCAGCGAATCGAGGGGAGTCGACTATGGCTACACCTTC. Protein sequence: CASSESRGVDYGYTF.

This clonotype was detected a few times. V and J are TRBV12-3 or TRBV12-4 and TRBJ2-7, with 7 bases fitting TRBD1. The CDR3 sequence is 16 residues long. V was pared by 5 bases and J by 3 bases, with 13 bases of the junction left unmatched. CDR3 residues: CASSSPPLGGLYEQYF. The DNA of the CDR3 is TGTGCCAGCAGTAGCCCCCCGCTAGGGGGCCTCTACGAGCAGTACTTC.

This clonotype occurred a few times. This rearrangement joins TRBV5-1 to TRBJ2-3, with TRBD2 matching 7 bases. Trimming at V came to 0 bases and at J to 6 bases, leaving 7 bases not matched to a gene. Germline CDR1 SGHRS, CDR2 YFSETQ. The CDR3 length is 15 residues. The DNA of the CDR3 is TGCGCCAGCAGCTTGGAGGGCGGGAGTAGGGATACGCAGTATTTT. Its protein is CASSLEGGSRDTQYF.

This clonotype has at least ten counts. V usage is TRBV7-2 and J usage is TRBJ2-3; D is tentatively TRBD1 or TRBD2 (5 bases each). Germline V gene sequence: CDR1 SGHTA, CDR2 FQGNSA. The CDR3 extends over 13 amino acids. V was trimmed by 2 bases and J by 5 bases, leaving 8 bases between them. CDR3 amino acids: CASSLRGGDTQYF. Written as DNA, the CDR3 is TGTGCCAGCAGCTTACGGGGCGGAGATACGCAGTATTTT.

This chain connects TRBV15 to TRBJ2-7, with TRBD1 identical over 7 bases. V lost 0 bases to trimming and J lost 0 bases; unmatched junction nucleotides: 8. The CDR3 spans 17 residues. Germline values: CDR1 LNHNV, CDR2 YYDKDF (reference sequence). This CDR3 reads CATSREKTGAFSYEQYF. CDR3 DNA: TGTGCCACCAGCAGAGAGAAAACAGGGGCTTTCTCCTACGAGCAGTACTTC.

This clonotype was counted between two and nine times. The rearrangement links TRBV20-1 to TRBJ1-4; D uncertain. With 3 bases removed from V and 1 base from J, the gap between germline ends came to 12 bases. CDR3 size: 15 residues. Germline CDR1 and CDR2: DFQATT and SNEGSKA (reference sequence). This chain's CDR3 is CSARRSAQTNEKLFF. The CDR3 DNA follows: TGCAGTGCTAGGAGATCGGCCCAAACTAATGAAAAACTGTTTTTT.

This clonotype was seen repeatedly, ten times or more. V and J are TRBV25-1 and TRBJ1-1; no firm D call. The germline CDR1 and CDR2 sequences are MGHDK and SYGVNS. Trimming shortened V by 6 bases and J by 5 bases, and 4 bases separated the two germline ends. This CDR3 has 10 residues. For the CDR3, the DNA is TGTGCCAGCAGAGGGACTGAAGCTTTCTTT. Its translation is CASRGTEAFF. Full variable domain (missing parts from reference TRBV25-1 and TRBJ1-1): EADIYQTPRYLVIGTGKKITLECSQTMGHDKMYWYQQDPGMELHLIHYSYGVNSTEKGDLSSESTVSRIRTEHFPLTLESARPSHTSQYLCASRGTEAFFGQGTRLTVV.

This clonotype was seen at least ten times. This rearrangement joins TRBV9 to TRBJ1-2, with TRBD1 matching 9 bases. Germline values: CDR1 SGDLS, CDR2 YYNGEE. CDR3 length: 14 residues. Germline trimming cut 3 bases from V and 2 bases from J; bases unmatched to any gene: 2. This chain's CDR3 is CASSGGQGNYGYTF. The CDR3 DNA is TGTGCCAGCAGCGGGGGACAGGGAAACTATGGCTACACCTTC. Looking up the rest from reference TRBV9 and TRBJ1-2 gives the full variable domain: DSGVTQTPKHLITATGQRVTLRCSPRSGDLSVYWYQQSLDQGLQFLIQYYNGEERAKGNILERFSAQQFPDLHSELNLSSLELGDSALYFCASSGGQGNYGYTFGSGTRLTVV.

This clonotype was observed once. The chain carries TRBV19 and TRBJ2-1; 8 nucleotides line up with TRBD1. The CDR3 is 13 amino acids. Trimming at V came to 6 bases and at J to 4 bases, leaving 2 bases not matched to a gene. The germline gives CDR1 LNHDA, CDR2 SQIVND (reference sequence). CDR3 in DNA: TGTGCCAGTAGCGGACAGGGTTACAATGAGCAGTTCTTC. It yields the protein CASSGQGYNEQFF.

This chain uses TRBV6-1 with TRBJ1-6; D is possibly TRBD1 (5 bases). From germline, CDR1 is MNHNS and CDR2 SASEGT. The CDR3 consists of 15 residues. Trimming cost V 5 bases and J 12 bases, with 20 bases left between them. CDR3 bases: TGTGCCAGCAGTAAATTCCGGGACGGAATACAACCCCTCCACTTT. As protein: CASSKFRDGIQPLHF.

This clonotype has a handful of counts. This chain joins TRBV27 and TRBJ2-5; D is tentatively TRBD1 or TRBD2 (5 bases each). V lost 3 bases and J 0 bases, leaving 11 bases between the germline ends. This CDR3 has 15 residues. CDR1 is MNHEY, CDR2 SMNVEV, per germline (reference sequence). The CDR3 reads CASSLGVRYQETQYF. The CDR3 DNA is TGTGCCAGCAGTTTGGGGGTAAGGTACCAAGAGACCCAGTACTTC.

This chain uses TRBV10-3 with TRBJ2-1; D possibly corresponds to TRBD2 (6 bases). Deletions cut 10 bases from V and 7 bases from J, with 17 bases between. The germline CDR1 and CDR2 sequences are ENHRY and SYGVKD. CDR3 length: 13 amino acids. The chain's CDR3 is CATRESGINEQFF. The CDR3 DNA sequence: TGTGCCACCCGGGAGTCGGGAATAAATGAGCAGTTCTTC.

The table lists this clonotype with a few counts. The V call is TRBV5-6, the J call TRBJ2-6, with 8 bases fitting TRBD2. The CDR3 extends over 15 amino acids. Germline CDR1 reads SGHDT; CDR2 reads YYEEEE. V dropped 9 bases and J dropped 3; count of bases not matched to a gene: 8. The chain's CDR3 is CATTLGTSGANVLTF. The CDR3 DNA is TGTGCCACTACCCTCGGGACTAGTGGGGCCAACGTCCTGACTTTC.

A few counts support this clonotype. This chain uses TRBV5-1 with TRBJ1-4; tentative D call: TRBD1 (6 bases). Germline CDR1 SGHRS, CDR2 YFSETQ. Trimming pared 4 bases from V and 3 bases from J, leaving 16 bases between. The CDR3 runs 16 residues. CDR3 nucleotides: TGCGCCAGCAGCCGCAACATCGGACAGCCTAATGAAAAACTGTTTTTT. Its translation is CASSRNIGQPNEKLFF.

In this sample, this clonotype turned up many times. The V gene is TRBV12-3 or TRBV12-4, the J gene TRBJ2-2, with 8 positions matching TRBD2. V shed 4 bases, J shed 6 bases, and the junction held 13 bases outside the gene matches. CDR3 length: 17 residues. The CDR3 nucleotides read TGTGCCAGCAGTTGGACCGGGACAAGCGGGGGCCCCGGGGAGCTGTTTTTT. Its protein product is CASSWTGTSGGPGELFF.

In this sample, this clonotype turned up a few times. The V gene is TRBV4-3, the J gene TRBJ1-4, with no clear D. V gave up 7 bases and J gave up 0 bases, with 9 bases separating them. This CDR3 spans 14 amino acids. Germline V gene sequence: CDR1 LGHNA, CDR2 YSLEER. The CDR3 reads CASTRDATNEKLFF. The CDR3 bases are TGCGCCAGCACCCGAGATGCAACTAATGAAAAACTGTTTTTT.

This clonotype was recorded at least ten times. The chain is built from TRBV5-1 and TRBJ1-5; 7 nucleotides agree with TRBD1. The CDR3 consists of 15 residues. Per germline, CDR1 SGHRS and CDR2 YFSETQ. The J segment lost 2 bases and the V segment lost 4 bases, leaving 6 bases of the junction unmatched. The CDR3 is CASSPTGIGNQPQHF. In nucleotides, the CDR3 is TGCGCCAGCAGCCCGACAGGGATTGGCAATCAGCCCCAGCATTTT.

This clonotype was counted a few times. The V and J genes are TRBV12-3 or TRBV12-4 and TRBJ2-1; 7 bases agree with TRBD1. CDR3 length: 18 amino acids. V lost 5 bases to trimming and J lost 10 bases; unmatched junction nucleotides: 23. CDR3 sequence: CASSASRDSLRIEVEQFF. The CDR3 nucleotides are TGTGCCAGCAGTGCCTCCCGGGACAGCCTCCGAATTGAGGTGGAGCAGTTCTTC.

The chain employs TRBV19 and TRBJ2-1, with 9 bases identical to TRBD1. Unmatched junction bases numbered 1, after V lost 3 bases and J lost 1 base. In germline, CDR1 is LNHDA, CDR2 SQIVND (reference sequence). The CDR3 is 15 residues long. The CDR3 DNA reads TGTGCCAGTAGTATGGGACAGGGATCCTACAATGAGCAGTTCTTC. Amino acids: CASSMGQGSYNEQFF.

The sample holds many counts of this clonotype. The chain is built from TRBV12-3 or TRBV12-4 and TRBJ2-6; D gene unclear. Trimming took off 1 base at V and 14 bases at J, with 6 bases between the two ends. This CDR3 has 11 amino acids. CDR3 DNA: TGTGCCAGCAGTTTAGAGGAACTCCTGACTTTC. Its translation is CASSLEELLTF.

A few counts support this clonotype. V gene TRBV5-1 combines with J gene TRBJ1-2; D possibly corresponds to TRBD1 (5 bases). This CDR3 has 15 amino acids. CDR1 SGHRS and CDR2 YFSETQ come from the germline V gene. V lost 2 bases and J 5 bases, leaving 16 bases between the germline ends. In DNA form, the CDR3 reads TGCGCCAGCAGCTTTATGAGGGGTGTAGTATATGGCTACACCTTC. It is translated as CASSFMRGVVYGYTF.

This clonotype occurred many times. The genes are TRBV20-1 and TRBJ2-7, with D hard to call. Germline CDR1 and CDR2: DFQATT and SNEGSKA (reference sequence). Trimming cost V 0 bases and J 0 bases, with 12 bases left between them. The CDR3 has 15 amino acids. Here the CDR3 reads CSARDNSRSSYEQYF. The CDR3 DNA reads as TGCAGTGCTAGAGATAACAGCCGAAGCTCCTACGAGCAGTACTTC.

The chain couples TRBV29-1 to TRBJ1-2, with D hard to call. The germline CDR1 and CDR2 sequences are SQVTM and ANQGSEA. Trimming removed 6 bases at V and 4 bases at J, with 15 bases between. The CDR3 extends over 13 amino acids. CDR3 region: CSVGSARAYGYTF. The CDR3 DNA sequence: TGCAGCGTAGGGTCCGCAAGGGCCTATGGCTACACCTTC.